The 17 T cell receptor beta chains below come from one sample, sequenced in a study of molecular identifiers for immune sequencing clone quantification. One entry per CDR3 protein, called by TCRdb with MiXCR from the PCR reads. The data show more than 450,000 distinct CDR3 sequences, with about 22% seen just once and under 0.85% held by the top ten. Input material: naive CD8+ T cells from blood, with Jurkat cell RNA spiked in. The subset denotes: FACS-sorted CD8+CD4-CCR7+CD45RA+ naive T cells. The receptors were gathered from a human donor in good health. Some libraries in this study had Jurkat cell RNA spiked in.

This CDR3 is CASSPTTGQGRYEQYF. The CDR3 nucleotides are TGTGCCAGCAGCCCTACTACGGGACAGGGAAGGTACGAGCAGTACTTC. V usage is TRBV7-9 and J usage is TRBJ2-7, with TRBD1 identical over 9 bases. V dropped 5 bases and J dropped 4; count of bases not matched to a gene: 12. The germline CDR1 and CDR2 sequences are SEHNR and FQNEAQ (reference sequence). The CDR3 has 16 amino acids.

This clonotype was detected ten times or more. This chain links TRBV12-3 or TRBV12-4 with TRBJ1-4; D is ambiguous. CDR3 length: 14 residues. V was clipped by 6 bases and J by 8 bases, with 16 bases between them. The CDR3 loop is CASSPHFGDEKLFF. The CDR3 nucleotides are TGTGCCAGCAGCCCACATTTCGGTGACGAAAAACTGTTTTTT.

This clonotype was picked up a small number of times. The V call is TRBV21-1, the J call TRBJ2-7. TRBV21-1 is described as a pseudogene. The CDR3 covers 11 residues. CDR3 nucleotides: TGTGCCAGCAGCAAAGGGTCCGAGCAGTACTTC. Translation: CASSKGSEQYF.

The V call is TRBV7-3, the J call TRBJ2-5; 13 bases map to TRBD2. Germline V gene lookup returns CDR1 SGHTA and CDR2 FQGTGA. V was clipped by 3 bases and J by 5 bases; unmatched bases: 6. This CDR3 is built from 16 residues. The CDR3 is CASSLDAGLAGETQYF. In DNA, the CDR3 is TGTGCCAGCAGCTTGGACGCGGGACTAGCGGGGGAGACCCAGTACTTC. Combining the CDR3 with reference TRBV7-3 and TRBJ2-5 gives the whole variable domain GAGVSQTPSNKVTEKGKYVELRCDPISGHTALYWYRQSLGQGPEFLIYFQGTGAADDSGLPNDRFFAVRPEGSVSTLKIQRTERGDSAVYLCASSLDAGLAGETQYFGPGTRLLVL.

This clonotype was recorded many times. The chain recombines TRBV5-5 with TRBJ1-1, with TRBD1 as a possible D gene (6 bases). This CDR3 spans 12 amino acids. The germline V and J ends were trimmed by 0 bases and 11 bases, with 11 bases remaining between them. Germline CDR1 and CDR2: SGHKS and YYEKEE (reference sequence). CDR3 sequence (DNA): TGTGCCAGCAGCTTGGCCGGGGGGCTGGCTTTCTTT. Translated: CASSLAGGLAFF.

This clonotype showed up just a few times. This sequence joins TRBV27 and TRBJ2-7; D might be TRBD2 (7 bases). This CDR3 comprises 15 residues. Looked up from germline, CDR1 is MNHEY and CDR2 is SMNVEV (reference sequence). Trimming shortened V by 2 bases and J by 1 base, and 12 bases separated the two germline ends. This chain's CDR3 is CASSLAGAFSYEQYF. DNA for the CDR3: TGTGCCAGCAGTTTAGCGGGGGCCTTTTCCTACGAGCAGTACTTC.

This clonotype was seen many times. The V and J genes are TRBV27 and TRBJ2-3; the match to TRBD2 covers 9 bases. Germline lookup yields CDR1 MNHEY and CDR2 SMNVEV (reference sequence). The CDR3 extends over 16 amino acids. The V gene end was trimmed by 5 bases and the J gene end by 4 bases; junction bases not matched to a gene: 10. Here the CDR3 reads CASSLTSGALADTQYF. The CDR3 bases are TGTGCCAGCAGTCTGACTAGCGGAGCGTTGGCAGATACGCAGTATTTT.

This clonotype was seen only a few times. The chain combines TRBV7-2 with TRBJ2-1; 13 nucleotides line up with TRBD2. J lost 0 bases, V lost 4 bases, and 6 bases had no gene match. The length of the CDR3 is 18 residues. Per the germline V gene, CDR1 is SGHTA and CDR2 is FQGNSA. The CDR3 here is CASSWGLAGRSSYNEQFF. The CDR3 region has the DNA TGTGCCAGCAGCTGGGGACTAGCGGGACGGAGCTCCTACAATGAGCAGTTCTTC.

CDR3 amino acids: CASSQYTDTGELFF. The CDR3, as DNA: TGTGCCAGCAGTCAGTACACGGACACCGGGGAGCTGTTTTTT. This rearrangement joins TRBV7-8 to TRBJ2-2; D gene ambiguous. Trimming left V 6 bases short and J 3 bases short, with 11 bases between. CDR1 and CDR2 (germline): SGHVS, FQNEAQ. The CDR3 contains 14 residues. Combining the CDR3 with reference TRBV7-8 and TRBJ2-2 gives the whole variable domain GAGVSQSPRYKVAKRGQDVALRCDPISGHVSLFWYQQALGQGPEFLTYFQNEAQLDKSGLPSDRFFAERPEGSVSTLKIQRTQQEDSAVYLCASSQYTDTGELFFGEGSRLTVL.

This clonotype was recorded only once. One junction end disagrees with the germline gene, perhaps due to a read error. The chain combines TRBV30 with TRBJ2-6; D is perhaps TRBD2 (5 bases). CDR3 size: 14 residues. Per the germline V gene, CDR1 is GTSNPN and CDR2 is SVGIG (reference sequence). The CDR3 spells CAWCVGAGANVLTF. CDR3 DNA sequence: TGTGCCTGGTGTGTCGGGGCTGGGGCCAACGTCCTGACTTTC.

In this sample, this clonotype turned up a few times. The chain combines TRBV7-9 with TRBJ2-1, with 9 bases that match TRBD2. After removal of 0 bases from V and 8 bases from J, the junction contained 8 bases not matched to a gene. This CDR3 has 16 amino acids. Germline V gene lookup returns CDR1 SEHNR and CDR2 FQNEAQ (reference sequence). The CDR3 protein is CASSLAEVAGVHEQFF. The CDR3, as DNA: TGTGCCAGCAGCTTAGCGGAGGTAGCGGGAGTTCATGAGCAGTTCTTC. The entire variable domain, with the rest obtained from reference TRBV7-9 and TRBJ2-1, is as follows: DTGVSQNPRHKITKRGQNVTFRCDPISEHNRLYWYRQTLGQGPEFLTYFQNEAQLEKSRLLSDRFSAERPKGSFSTLEIQRTEQGDSAMYLCASSLAEVAGVHEQFFGPGTRLTVL.

This clonotype was recorded many times. CDR3 sequence reads: CASSFGEFDEQFF. The CDR3 region has the DNA TGTGCCAGCAGCTTTGGAGAGTTCGATGAGCAGTTCTTC. The chain has TRBV7-2 and TRBJ2-1; D unclear. The CDR3 sequence is 13 residues long. CDR1 SGHTA and CDR2 FQGNSA come from the germline V gene. V was shortened by 3 bases and J by 8 bases, with 11 bases between the two germline ends.

This clonotype was recorded a few times. This rearrangement joins TRBV19 to TRBJ2-7; 7 bases are a match to TRBD2. Trimming cost V 6 bases and J 6 bases; bases outside gene matches: 8. The CDR3 runs to 13 residues. Germline lookup yields CDR1 LNHDA and CDR2 SQIVND (reference sequence). CDR3 in DNA: TGTGCCAGTAGCGCTAACGGACTAGTCGAGCAGTACTTC. It yields the protein CASSANGLVEQYF.

This clonotype has more than one count but fewer than ten. The rearrangement uses TRBV7-9 and TRBJ2-5, with D possibly matching TRBD2 (6 bases). CDR3 size: 14 residues. The V and J ends lost 5 bases and 5 bases respectively, with 15 bases between them. CDR1 is SEHNR, CDR2 FQNEAQ, per germline (reference sequence). The CDR3 DNA follows: TGTGCCAGCAGCCACCCGGGACTGGGGGAGACCCAGTACTTC. The encoded protein is CASSHPGLGETQYF.

The chain links TRBV4-3 to TRBJ1-3; possible D gene TRBD1, 5 bases. Deletions cut 3 bases from V and 9 bases from J, with 18 bases between. Germline lookup yields CDR1 LGHNA and CDR2 YSLEER. There are 15 residues in the CDR3. The CDR3 nucleotides are TGCGCCAGCAGCCAGGGGTGGCAGGGTTGGGTCACCATATATTTT. Protein: CASSQGWQGWVTIYF.

The J gene is TRBJ2-5, the V gene TRBV13, with D maybe TRBD2 (5 bases). V gave up 0 bases and J gave up 4 bases, with 12 bases separating them. Germline CDR1 and CDR2: PRHDT and FYEKMQ (reference sequence). The CDR3 sequence is 15 residues long. CDR3 sequence: CASSLGGSDGETQYF. The CDR3 DNA reads TGTGCCAGCAGCTTAGGAGGTAGCGATGGAGAGACCCAGTACTTC.

In this sample, this clonotype turned up many times. The rearrangement uses TRBV7-6 and TRBJ2-1; D might be TRBD2 (6 bases). Germline CDR1 reads SGHVS; CDR2 reads FNYEAQ. The CDR3 has 20 amino acids. With 1 base removed from V and 5 bases from J, the gap between germline ends came to 27 bases. The CDR3, as DNA: TGTGCCAGCAGCTTAGGGGACCTGGTGGGACTCCCCCAATACAACAATGAGCAGTTCTTC. Its protein is CASSLGDLVGLPQYNNEQFF.